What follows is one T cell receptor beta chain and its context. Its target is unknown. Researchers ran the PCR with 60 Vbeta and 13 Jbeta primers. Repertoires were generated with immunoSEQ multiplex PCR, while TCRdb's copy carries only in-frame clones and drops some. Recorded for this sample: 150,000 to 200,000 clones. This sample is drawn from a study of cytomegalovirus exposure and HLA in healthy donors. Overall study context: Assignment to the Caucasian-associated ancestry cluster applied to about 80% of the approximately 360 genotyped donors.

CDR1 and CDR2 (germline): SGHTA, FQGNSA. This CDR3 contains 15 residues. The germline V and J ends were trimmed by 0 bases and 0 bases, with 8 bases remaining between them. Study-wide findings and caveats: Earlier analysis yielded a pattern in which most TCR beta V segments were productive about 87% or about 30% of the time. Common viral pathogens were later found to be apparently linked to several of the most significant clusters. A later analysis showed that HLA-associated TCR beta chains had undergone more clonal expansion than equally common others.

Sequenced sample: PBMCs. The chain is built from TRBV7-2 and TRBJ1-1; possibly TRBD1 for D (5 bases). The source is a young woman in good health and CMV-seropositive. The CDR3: CASSLAAGLNTEAFF. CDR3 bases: TGTGCCAGCAGCTTAGCGGCAGGGCTGAACACTGAAGCTTTCTTT.